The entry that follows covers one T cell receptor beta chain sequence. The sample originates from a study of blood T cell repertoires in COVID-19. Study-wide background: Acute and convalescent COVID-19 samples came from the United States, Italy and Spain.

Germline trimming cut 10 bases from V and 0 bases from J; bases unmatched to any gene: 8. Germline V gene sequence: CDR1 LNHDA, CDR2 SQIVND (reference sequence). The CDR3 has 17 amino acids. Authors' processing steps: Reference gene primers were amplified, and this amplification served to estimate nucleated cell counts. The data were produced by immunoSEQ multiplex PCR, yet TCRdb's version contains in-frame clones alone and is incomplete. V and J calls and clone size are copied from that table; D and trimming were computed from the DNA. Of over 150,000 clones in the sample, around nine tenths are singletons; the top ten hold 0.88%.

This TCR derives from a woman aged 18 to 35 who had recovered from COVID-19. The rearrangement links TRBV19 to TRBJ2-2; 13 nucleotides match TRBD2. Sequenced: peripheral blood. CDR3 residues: CATRLAGGYTNTGELFF. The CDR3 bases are TGTGCCACTAGACTAGCGGGAGGTTACACGAACACCGGGGAGCTGTTTTTT.